This TCR beta chain was sequenced during a study of blood T cell repertoires in COVID-19. Enrollees, about 18 to 89 years old, lived in 24 US areas. Authors' analysis steps: Amplification from reference gene primers served as the basis for estimated nucleated cell counts. Assay: immunoSEQ multiplex PCR; the TCRdb copy retains only in-frame clones and omits some. Clone size and V and J calls were adopted from that table, with D and trimming inferred from the DNA. The profile covers some 200,000 clones, with approximately 80% appearing a single time and approximately 12% taken by the ten largest. The sample consisted of PBMCs or T cells enriched from blood (not recorded which). The source of this sequence is a middle-aged man who had recovered from COVID-19.

The CDR3 protein is CASRTGVRNEQFF. DNA of the CDR3: TGTGCCAGCAGGACAGGGGTAAGGAATGAGCAGTTCTTC. The V call is TRBV27, the J call TRBJ2-1; TRBD1 aligns across 8 bases. The CDR3 spans 13 residues. V was clipped by 6 bases and J by 7 bases; unmatched bases: 5. The germline V gene encodes CDR1 MNHEY and CDR2 SMNVEV (reference sequence).